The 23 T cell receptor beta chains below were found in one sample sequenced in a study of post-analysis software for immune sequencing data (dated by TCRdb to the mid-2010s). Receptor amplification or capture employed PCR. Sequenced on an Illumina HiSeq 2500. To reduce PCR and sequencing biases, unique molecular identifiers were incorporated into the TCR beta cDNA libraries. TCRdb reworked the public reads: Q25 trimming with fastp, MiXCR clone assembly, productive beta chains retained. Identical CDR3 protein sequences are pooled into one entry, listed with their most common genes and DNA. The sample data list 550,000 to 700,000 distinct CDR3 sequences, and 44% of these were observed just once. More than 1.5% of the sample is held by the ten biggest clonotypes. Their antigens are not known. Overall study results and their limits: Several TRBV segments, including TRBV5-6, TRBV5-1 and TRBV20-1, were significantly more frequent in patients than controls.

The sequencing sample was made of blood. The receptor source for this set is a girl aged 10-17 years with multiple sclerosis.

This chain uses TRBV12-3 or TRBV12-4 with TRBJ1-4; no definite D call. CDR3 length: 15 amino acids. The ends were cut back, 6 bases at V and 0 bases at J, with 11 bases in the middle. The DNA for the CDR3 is TGTGCCAGCAGGTCTTGGGAACCAACTAATGAAAAACTGTTTTTT. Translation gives CASRSWEPTNEKLFF.

CDR3 in DNA: TGCGCCAGCAGCCCCGGTGGGACTAGCACAGATACGCAGTATTTT. Translation: CASSPGGTSTDTQYF. The chain employs TRBV5-1 and TRBJ2-3, with D possibly being TRBD2 (6 bases). Trimming pared 4 bases from V and 0 bases from J, leaving 12 bases between. Per the germline V gene, CDR1 is SGHRS and CDR2 is YFSETQ. The CDR3 consists of 15 residues.

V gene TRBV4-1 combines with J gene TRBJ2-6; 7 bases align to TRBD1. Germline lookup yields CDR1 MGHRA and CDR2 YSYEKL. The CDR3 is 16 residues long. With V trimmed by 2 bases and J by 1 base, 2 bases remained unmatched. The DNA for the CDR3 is TGCGCCAGCAGCCAACTGACAGGGTCTGGGGCCAACGTCCTGACTTTC. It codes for CASSQLTGSGANVLTF.

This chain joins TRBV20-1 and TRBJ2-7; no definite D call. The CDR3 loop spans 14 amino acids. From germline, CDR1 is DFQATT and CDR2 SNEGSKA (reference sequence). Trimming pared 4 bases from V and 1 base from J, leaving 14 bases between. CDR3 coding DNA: TGCAGTGCTAACTCCGGGCCCCTATCCTACGAGCAGTACTTC. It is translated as CSANSGPLSYEQYF.

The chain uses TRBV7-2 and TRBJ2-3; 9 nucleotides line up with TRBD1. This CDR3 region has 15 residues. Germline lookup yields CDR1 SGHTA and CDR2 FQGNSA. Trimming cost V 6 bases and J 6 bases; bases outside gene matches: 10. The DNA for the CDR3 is TGTGCCAGCAGTATACAGGGGGCCTCCGGCGATACGCAGTATTTT. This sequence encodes CASSIQGASGDTQYF.

CDR3 nucleotides: TGTGCCAGCAGATGGACAGGGGGGGACACTCAGTACTTC. Translation gives CASRWTGGDTQYF. The chain employs TRBV12-3 or TRBV12-4 and TRBJ2-4; the match to TRBD1 covers 10 bases. The CDR3 has 13 amino acids. V trimming: 6 bases; J trimming: 12 bases; junction bases outside the gene matches: 8.

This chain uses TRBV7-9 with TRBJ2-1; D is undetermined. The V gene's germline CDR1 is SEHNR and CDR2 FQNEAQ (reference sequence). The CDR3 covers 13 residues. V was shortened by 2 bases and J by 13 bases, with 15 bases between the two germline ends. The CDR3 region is CASSLMRAETQFF. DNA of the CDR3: TGTGCCAGCAGCTTAATGAGAGCCGAGACCCAGTTCTTC.

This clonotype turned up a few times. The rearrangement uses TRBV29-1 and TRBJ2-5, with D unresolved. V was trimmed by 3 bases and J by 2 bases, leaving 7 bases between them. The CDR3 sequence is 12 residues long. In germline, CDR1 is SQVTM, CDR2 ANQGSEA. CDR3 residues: CSVEAQQETQYF. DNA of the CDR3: TGCAGCGTTGAGGCCCAGCAAGAGACCCAGTACTTC.

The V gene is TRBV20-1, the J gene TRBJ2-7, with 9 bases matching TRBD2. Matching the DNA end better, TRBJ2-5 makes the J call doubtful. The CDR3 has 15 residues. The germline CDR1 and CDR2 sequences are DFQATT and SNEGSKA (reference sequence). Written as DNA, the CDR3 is TGCAGTGTTCCGAACGGGCTAGCGGGGACCGGGACCCAGTACTTC. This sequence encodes CSVPNGLAGTGTQYF.

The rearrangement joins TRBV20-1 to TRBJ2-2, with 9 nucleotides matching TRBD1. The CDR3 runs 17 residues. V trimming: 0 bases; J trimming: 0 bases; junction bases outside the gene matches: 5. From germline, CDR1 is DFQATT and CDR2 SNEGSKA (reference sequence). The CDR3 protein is CSARDHRGPSNTGELFF. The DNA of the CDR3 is TGCAGTGCTAGAGATCACAGGGGGCCGTCGAACACCGGGGAGCTGTTTTTT.

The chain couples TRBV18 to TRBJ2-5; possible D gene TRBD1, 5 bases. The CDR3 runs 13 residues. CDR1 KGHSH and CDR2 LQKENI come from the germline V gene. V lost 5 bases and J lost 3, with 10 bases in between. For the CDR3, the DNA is TGTGCCAGCTCAGTCGACAGAGAAGAGACCCAGTACTTC. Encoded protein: CASSVDREETQYF. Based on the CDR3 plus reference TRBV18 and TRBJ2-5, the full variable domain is NAGVMQNPRHLVRRRGQEARLRCSPMKGHSHVYWYRQLPEEGLKFMVYLQKENIIDESGMPKERFSAEFPKEGPSILRIQQVVRGDSAAYFCASSVDREETQYFGPGTRLLVL.

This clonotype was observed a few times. The CDR3 sequence is CASSLGGPIYEQYF. In DNA form, the CDR3 reads TGTGCCAGCAGTCTCGGTGGTCCCATCTACGAGCAGTACTTC. The rearrangement uses TRBV6-5 and TRBJ2-7; D is unclear. Germline V CDR1 and CDR2: MNHEY, SVGAGI. This CDR3 comprises 14 residues. Trimming stripped 5 bases from V and 3 bases from J, with 14 bases between.

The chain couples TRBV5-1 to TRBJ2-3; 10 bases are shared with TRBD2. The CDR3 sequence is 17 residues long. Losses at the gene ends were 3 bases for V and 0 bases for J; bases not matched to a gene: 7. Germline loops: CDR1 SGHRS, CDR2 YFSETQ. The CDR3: CASSSQSGRASTDTQYF. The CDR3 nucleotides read TGCGCCAGCAGCTCCCAAAGCGGGAGGGCTAGCACAGATACGCAGTATTTT.

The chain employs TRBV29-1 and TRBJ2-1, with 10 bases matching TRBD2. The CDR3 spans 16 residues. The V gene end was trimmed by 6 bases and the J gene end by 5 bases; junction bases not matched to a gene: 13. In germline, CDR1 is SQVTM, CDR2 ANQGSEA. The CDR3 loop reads CSVGVFKREGHNEQFF. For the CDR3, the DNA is TGCAGCGTGGGGGTCTTCAAGCGGGAGGGCCACAATGAGCAGTTCTTC.

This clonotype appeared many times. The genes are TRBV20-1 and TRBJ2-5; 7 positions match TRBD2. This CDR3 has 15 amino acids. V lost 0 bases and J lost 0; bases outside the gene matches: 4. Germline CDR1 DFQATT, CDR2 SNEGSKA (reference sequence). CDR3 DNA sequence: TGCAGTGCTAGAGATGGGCTAGCGGACCAAGAGACCCAGTACTTC. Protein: CSARDGLADQETQYF.

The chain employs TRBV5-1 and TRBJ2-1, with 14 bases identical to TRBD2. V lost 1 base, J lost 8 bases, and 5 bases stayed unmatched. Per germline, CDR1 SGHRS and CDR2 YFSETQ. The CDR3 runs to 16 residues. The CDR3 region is CASSLPGTSGSDEQFF. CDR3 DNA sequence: TGCGCCAGCAGCTTGCCTGGGACTAGCGGGAGTGATGAGCAGTTCTTC. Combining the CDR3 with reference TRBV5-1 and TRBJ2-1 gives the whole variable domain KAGVTQTPRYLIKTRGQQVTLSCSPISGHRSVSWYQQTPGQGLQFLFEYFSETQRNKGNFPGRFSGRQFSNSRSEMNVSTLELGDSALYLCASSLPGTSGSDEQFFGPGTRLTVL.

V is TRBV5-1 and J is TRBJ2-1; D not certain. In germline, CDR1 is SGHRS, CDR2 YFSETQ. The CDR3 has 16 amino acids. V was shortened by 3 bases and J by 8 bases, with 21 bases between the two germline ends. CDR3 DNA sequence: TGCGCCAGCAGCTCAACATCACGGCAGTTCGGCGATGAGCAGTTCTTC. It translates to CASSSTSRQFGDEQFF.

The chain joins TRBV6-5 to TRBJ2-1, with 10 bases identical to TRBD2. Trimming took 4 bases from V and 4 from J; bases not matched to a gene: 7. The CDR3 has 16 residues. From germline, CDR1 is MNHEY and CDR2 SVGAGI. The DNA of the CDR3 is TGTGCCAGCAGTTCGAAACGGACTAGCGGATACAATGAGCAGTTCTTC. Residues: CASSSKRTSGYNEQFF.

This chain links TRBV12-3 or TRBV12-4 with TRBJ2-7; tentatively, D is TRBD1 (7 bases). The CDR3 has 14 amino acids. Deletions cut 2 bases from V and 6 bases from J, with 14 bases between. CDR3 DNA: TGTGCCAGCAGTTTAACCGGGCAGGGGGGCGAGCAGTACTTC. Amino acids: CASSLTGQGGEQYF.

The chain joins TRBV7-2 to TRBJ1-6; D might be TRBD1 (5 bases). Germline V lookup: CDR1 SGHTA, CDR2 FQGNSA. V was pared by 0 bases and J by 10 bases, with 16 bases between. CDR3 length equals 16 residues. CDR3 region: CASSLAGAANGSPLHF. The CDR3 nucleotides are TGTGCCAGCAGCTTAGCTGGGGCCGCAAACGGGTCACCCCTCCACTTT.

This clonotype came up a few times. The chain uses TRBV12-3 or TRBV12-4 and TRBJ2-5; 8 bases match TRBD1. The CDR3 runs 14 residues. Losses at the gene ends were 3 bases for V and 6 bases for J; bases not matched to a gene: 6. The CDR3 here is CASSFSGGWQTQYF. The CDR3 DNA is TGTGCCAGCAGTTTCTCAGGGGGCTGGCAGACCCAGTACTTC.

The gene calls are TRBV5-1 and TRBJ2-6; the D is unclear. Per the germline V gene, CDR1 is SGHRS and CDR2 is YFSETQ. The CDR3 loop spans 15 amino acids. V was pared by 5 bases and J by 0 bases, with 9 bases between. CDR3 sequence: CASRKTDSGANVLTF. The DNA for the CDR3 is TGCGCCAGCAGGAAAACAGACTCTGGGGCCAACGTCCTGACTTTC.

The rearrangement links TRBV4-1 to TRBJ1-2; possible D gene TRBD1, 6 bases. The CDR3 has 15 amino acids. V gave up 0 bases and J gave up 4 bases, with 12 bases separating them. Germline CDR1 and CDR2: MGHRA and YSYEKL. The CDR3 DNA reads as TGCGCCAGCAGCCAAGAGGGCAGGGGCTCCTATGGCTACACCTTC. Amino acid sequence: CASSQEGRGSYGYTF.